One sample yielded the 28 T cell receptor beta chains listed below, sequenced in a study of blood T cell repertoires in COVID-19. Produced via immunoSEQ multiplex PCR; TCRdb's table is partial and in-frame only. Here the sample spans roughly 150,000 clones, 70% to 80% being singletons. The sequencing sample was made of PBMCs or T cells enriched from blood (not recorded which). The receptors were gathered from a woman in her 70s in a cohort exposed to, infected with or recovered from COVID-19 (not recorded which).

CDR3 loop: CAISESRGLKEEQFF. DNA of the CDR3: TGTGCCATCAGTGAGTCGAGGGGACTCAAGGAAGAGCAGTTCTTC. The rearrangement joins TRBV10-3 to TRBJ2-1; possible D gene TRBD2, 6 bases. The CDR3 is made up of 15 amino acids. CDR1 is ENHRY and CDR2 is SYGVKD in the germline V gene. Trimming took 0 bases from V and 10 from J, leaving 16 bases between them.

The V call is TRBV7-8, the J call TRBJ2-5; D perhaps matches TRBD1 (5 bases). Germline V gene sequence: CDR1 SGHVS, CDR2 FQNEAQ. The V gene lost 3 bases and the J gene lost 5 bases, with 13 bases spanning the gap. This CDR3 contains 14 residues. The CDR3 coding sequence is TGTGCCAGCAGCTTCCAGGGTAACGGGGAGACCCAGTACTTC. Protein product: CASSFQGNGETQYF.

This clone was counted only a few times. The CDR3 reads CASSLGLGDSYNEQFF. CDR3 DNA sequence: TGTGCCAGCAGCTTAGGCCTAGGGGACTCCTACAATGAGCAGTTCTTC. This sequence joins TRBV7-9 and TRBJ2-1; TRBD1 might be the D (5 bases). V lost 1 base to trimming and J lost 0 bases, with 10 bases between them. Germline-derived CDR1 and CDR2 are SEHNR and FQNEAQ (reference sequence). The CDR3 covers 16 residues.

This clone was picked up one time. This chain links TRBV7-8 with TRBJ2-5; a possible D gene is TRBD1 (5 bases). The CDR3 has 14 residues. CDR1 is SGHVS and CDR2 is FQNEAQ in the germline V gene. V dropped 5 bases and J dropped 0 bases, with 10 bases sitting between them. The DNA of the CDR3 is TGTGCCAGCAGCCCACAGGAGTACCAAGAGACCCAGTACTTC. It specifies CASSPQEYQETQYF.

The V gene is TRBV23-1, the J gene TRBJ2-7; tentatively, D is TRBD1 (6 bases). TRBV23-1 is classed as an ORF, of uncertain function. The CDR3 length is 14 residues. Trimming stripped 6 bases from V and 6 bases from J, with 18 bases between. CDR3 sequence (DNA): TGCGCCAGCAGCCCCGGGGCCAGGGGTGGCGAGCAGTACTTC. This encodes CASSPGARGGEQYF.

The chain links TRBV7-9 to TRBJ2-6; TRBD1 might be the D (8 bases). CDR1 and CDR2 (germline): SEHNR, FQNEAQ (reference sequence). This CDR3 spans 17 amino acids. The V and J ends lost 3 bases and 2 bases respectively, with 14 bases between them. The CDR3 loop is CASSLDRAGAGANVLTF. DNA of the CDR3: TGTGCCAGCAGCTTGGACAGGGCGGGAGCTGGGGCCAACGTCCTGACTTTC.

The chain carries TRBV11-2 and TRBJ2-1; tentatively, D is TRBD1 (7 bases). The CDR3 runs to 17 residues. Germline V gene lookup returns CDR1 SGHAT and CDR2 FQNNGV. V lost 0 bases and J lost 6, with 18 bases in between. The CDR3 reads CASSLDLSGRGANEQFF. The CDR3 DNA sequence: TGTGCCAGCAGCTTAGATCTCAGCGGCAGGGGGGCCAATGAGCAGTTCTTC.

In its sample, this clone is medium-sized. The chain has TRBV5-1 and TRBJ2-7; 11 bases are shared with TRBD2. Germline lookup yields CDR1 SGHRS and CDR2 YFSETQ. This CDR3 is built from 15 residues. V lost 3 bases to trimming and J lost 9 bases; unmatched junction nucleotides: 11. The CDR3 DNA is TGCGCCAGCAGCTCGGAACCGGGACTAGCGGTAACGCAGTACTTC. It specifies CASSSEPGLAVTQYF.

V is TRBV28 and J is TRBJ1-2; D is unresolved. Germline V CDR1 and CDR2: MDHEN, SYDVKM. The CDR3 length is 12 residues. V was cut by 4 bases and J by 6 bases, with 9 bases left in between. This CDR3 is CASSSRTNGYTF. For the CDR3, the DNA is TGTGCCAGCAGTTCCCGGACTAATGGCTACACCTTC.

This clone was counted between two and nine times. The chain couples TRBV6-5 to TRBJ1-3, with a possible D match to TRBD1 (6 bases). From germline, CDR1 is MNHEY and CDR2 SVGAGI. The CDR3 is 16 residues long. V was cut by 2 bases and J by 4 bases, with 15 bases left in between. CDR3 loop: CASSYGGGLGGNTIYF. The CDR3 DNA is TGTGCCAGCAGTTACGGCGGGGGGCTCGGCGGAAACACCATATATTTT.

In its sample, this clone was seen once. V gene TRBV5-6 combines with J gene TRBJ1-5; a weak D match, TRBD1 (5 bases). V was clipped by 3 bases and J by 8 bases, with 15 bases between them. The CDR3 has 14 residues. Germline values: CDR1 SGHDT, CDR2 YYEEEE. The CDR3 is CASSSGRGNEPQHF. In DNA, the CDR3 is TGTGCCAGCAGCTCCGGACGGGGGAATGAGCCCCAGCATTTT.

The V call is TRBV19, the J call TRBJ2-3, with TRBD1 identical over 12 bases. This CDR3 has 18 residues. Losses at the gene ends were 4 bases for V and 3 bases for J; bases not matched to a gene: 11. CDR1 and CDR2 from the germline V gene are LNHDA and SQIVND (reference sequence). CDR3 sequence reads: CASSTTGTGGAWTDTQYF. The CDR3 DNA is TGTGCCAGTAGTACCACCGGGACAGGGGGCGCTTGGACAGATACGCAGTATTTT.

The V gene is TRBV6-1, the J gene TRBJ1-2, with 8 bases matching TRBD1. Looked up from germline, CDR1 is MNHNS and CDR2 is SASEGT. CDR3 length equals 15 residues. The V and J ends lost 2 bases and 7 bases, in that order; junction bases with no gene match: 9. Written as DNA, the CDR3 is TGTGCCAGCAGTGAATACCGCGACAGGGGTGGTGGCTACACCTTC. This encodes CASSEYRDRGGGYTF.

The rearrangement links TRBV7-8 to TRBJ1-1; 7 nucleotides agree with TRBD1. The V segment lost 4 bases and the J segment 7 bases; nucleotides outside the gene matches: 12. Germline CDR1 reads SGHVS; CDR2 reads FQNEAQ. The CDR3 has 15 amino acids. CDR3: CASSSWTGGGGEAFF. In DNA, the CDR3 is TGTGCCAGCAGCTCCTGGACAGGTGGTGGCGGTGAAGCTTTCTTT. The full variable domain, in which reference TRBV7-8 and TRBJ1-1 provide the parts outside the CDR3, is GAGVSQSPRYKVAKRGQDVALRCDPISGHVSLFWYQQALGQGPEFLTYFQNEAQLDKSGLPSDRFFAERPEGSVSTLKIQRTQQEDSAVYLCASSSWTGGGGEAFFGQGTRLTVV.

J is TRBJ1-6 and V is TRBV10-3, with 8 positions matching TRBD1. CDR3 size: 14 residues. V lost 6 bases and J lost 8; bases outside the gene matches: 6. Germline V lookup: CDR1 ENHRY, CDR2 SYGVKD. CDR3 loop: CAISLDRDYSPLHF. The DNA of the CDR3 is TGTGCCATCAGCCTGGACAGGGACTATTCACCCCTCCACTTT.

V is TRBV19 and J is TRBJ1-1; 8 positions match TRBD1. CDR1 and CDR2 from the germline V gene are LNHDA and SQIVND (reference sequence). J was trimmed by 1 base and V by 6 bases; bases with no gene match: 10. The CDR3 runs to 16 residues. The CDR3 bases are TGTGCCAGTAGCAACGGACAGGGCGGAGGGAACACTGAAGCTTTCTTT. This sequence encodes CASSNGQGGGNTEAFF.

This clone turned up a few times. The V call is TRBV29-1, the J call TRBJ2-7, with 8 bases identical to TRBD2. Germline trimming cut 4 bases from V and 3 bases from J; bases unmatched to any gene: 14. The CDR3 runs to 16 residues. Germline V gene sequence: CDR1 SQVTM, CDR2 ANQGSEA. CDR3 in amino acids: CSVVGLGAGAVYEQYF. CDR3 bases: TGCAGCGTTGTAGGCCTGGGAGCGGGAGCGGTCTACGAGCAGTACTTC.

The chain couples TRBV27 to TRBJ1-6; D unresolved. Trimming took 5 bases from V and 9 from J, leaving 11 bases between them. The CDR3 loop spans 13 amino acids. Germline V lookup: CDR1 MNHEY, CDR2 SMNVEV (reference sequence). CDR3 sequence: CASSPGFVSPLHF. For the CDR3, the DNA is TGTGCCAGCAGTCCCGGTTTTGTTTCACCCCTCCACTTT.

This clone showed up many times. J is TRBJ2-3 and V is TRBV7-6; maybe TRBD2 (6 bases). The ends were cut back, 6 bases at V and 6 bases at J, with 16 bases in the middle. This CDR3 spans 14 amino acids. The germline V gene encodes CDR1 SGHVS and CDR2 FNYEAQ. CDR3 sequence reads: CASSPKAGLDTQYF. Here the CDR3 DNA reads TGTGCCAGCAGTCCAAAAGCGGGCCTTGATACGCAGTATTTT.

This chain connects TRBV9 to TRBJ1-3; D call uncertain. The ends were cut back, 2 bases at V and 0 bases at J, with 12 bases in the middle. The CDR3 length is 16 residues. Germline CDR1 reads SGDLS; CDR2 reads YYNGEE. Here the CDR3 DNA reads TGTGCCAGCAGCGTTGGGAACGGGATCTCTGGAAACACCATATATTTT. This codes for CASSVGNGISGNTIYF.

V and J are TRBV5-4 and TRBJ2-3; 9 nucleotides line up with TRBD2. J lost 4 bases, V lost 3 bases, and 3 bases had no gene match. CDR1 is SGHNT and CDR2 is YYREEE in the germline V gene (reference sequence). The CDR3 extends over 14 amino acids. The CDR3 nucleotides read TGTGCCAGCAGCTCGACTAGCGGATCAGATACGCAGTATTTT. Amino acids: CASSSTSGSDTQYF.

J is TRBJ2-7 and V is TRBV24-1; D may be TRBD1 (6 bases). The CDR3 is 16 amino acids. Trimming took 2 bases from V and 3 from J, leaving 16 bases between them. The germline gives CDR1 KGHDR, CDR2 SFDVKD. This CDR3 reads CATSDSISTGSYEQYF. For the CDR3, the DNA is TGTGCCACCAGTGATTCCATATCGACAGGCAGCTACGAGCAGTACTTC.

The chain carries TRBV6-2 or TRBV6-3 and TRBJ2-7, with D possibly TRBD1 on 6 matching bases. Germline V CDR1 and CDR2: MNHEY, SVGEGT. The CDR3 runs to 15 residues. Trimming removed 5 bases from V and 1 base from J, with 15 bases in between. This CDR3 reads CASSRTPGASYEQYF. The CDR3 coding sequence is TGTGCCAGCAGTCGCACCCCAGGGGCTTCCTACGAGCAGTACTTC.

The chain links TRBV19 to TRBJ2-7, with 7 bases that match TRBD2. Germline values: CDR1 LNHDA, CDR2 SQIVND (reference sequence). The V gene end was trimmed by 7 bases and the J gene end by 0 bases; junction bases not matched to a gene: 6. This CDR3 region has 14 residues. CDR3 loop: CASMASGRSYEQYF. The CDR3 DNA follows: TGTGCCAGTATGGCTAGCGGTCGCTCCTACGAGCAGTACTTC.

J is TRBJ1-1 and V is TRBV2, with a weak D call TRBD1 (5 bases). The CDR3 loop spans 14 amino acids. The V end was cut by 2 bases, the J end by 5 bases, with 12 bases between. Germline values: CDR1 SNHLY, CDR2 FYNNEI. The CDR3 spells CASSELRGSTEAFF. The CDR3, as DNA: TGTGCCAGCAGTGAATTAAGGGGTTCAACTGAAGCTTTCTTT.

CDR3 protein: CSAWGQPEQFF. CDR3 in DNA: TGCAGTGCCTGGGGACAGCCTGAGCAGTTCTTC. The rearrangement uses TRBV20-1 and TRBJ2-1; 7 bases align to TRBD1. The CDR3 length is 11 residues. The trim removed 6 bases at V and 9 bases at J, leaving 5 bases unmatched. CDR1 is DFQATT, CDR2 SNEGSKA, per germline (reference sequence).

This clone was found once. V gene TRBV18 combines with J gene TRBJ2-5; no firm D call. Per germline, CDR1 KGHSH and CDR2 LQKENI. Between the trimmed V and J ends, which lost 0 bases and 4 bases, there was a span of 6 bases. The CDR3 is 13 amino acids. CDR3 DNA sequence: TGTGCCAGCTCACCACCGGCAGGAGAGACCCAGTACTTC. Protein product: CASSPPAGETQYF.

The chain combines TRBV28 with TRBJ2-7, with 9 bases that match TRBD2. After removal of 6 bases from V and 0 bases from J, the junction contained 3 bases not matched to a gene. The germline gives CDR1 MDHEN, CDR2 SYDVKM. The CDR3 consists of 14 residues. This chain's CDR3 is CASRNSGSSYEQYF. DNA of the CDR3: TGTGCCAGCAGAAATAGCGGGAGCTCCTACGAGCAGTACTTC.